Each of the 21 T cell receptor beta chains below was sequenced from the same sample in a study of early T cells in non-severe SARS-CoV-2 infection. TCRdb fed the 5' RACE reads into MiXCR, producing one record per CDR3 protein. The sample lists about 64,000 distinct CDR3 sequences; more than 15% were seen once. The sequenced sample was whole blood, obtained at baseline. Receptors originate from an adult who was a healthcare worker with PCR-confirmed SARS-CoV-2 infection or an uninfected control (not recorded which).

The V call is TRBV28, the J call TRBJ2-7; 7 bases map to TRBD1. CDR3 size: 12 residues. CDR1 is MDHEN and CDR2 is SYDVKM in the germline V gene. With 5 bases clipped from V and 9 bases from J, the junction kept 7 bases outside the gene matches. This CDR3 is CASSQDRDRQYF. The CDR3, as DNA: TGTGCCAGCAGTCAGGACCGGGACAGGCAGTACTTC.

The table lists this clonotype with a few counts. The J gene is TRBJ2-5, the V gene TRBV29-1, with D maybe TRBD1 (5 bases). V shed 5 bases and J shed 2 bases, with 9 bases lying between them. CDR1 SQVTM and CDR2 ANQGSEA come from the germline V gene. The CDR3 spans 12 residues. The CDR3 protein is CSVQSGQETQYF. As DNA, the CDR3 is TGCAGCGTTCAATCAGGGCAAGAGACCCAGTACTTC.

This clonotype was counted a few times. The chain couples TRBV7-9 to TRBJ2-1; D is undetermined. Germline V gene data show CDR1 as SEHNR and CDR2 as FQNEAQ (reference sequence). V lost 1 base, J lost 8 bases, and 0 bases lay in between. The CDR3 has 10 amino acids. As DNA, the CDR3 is TGTGCCAGCAGCTTAGATGAGCAGTTCTTC. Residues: CASSLDEQFF. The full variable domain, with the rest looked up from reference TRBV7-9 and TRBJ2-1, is DTGVSQNPRHKITKRGQNVTFRCDPISEHNRLYWYRQTLGQGPEFLTYFQNEAQLEKSRLLSDRFSAERPKGSFSTLEIQRTEQGDSAMYLCASSLDEQFFGPGTRLTVL.

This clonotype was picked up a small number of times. CDR3 DNA sequence: TGTGCCAGCACCGAGCGGCTAGCGGACAAATACAATGAGCAGTTCTTC. It translates to CASTERLADKYNEQFF. The V and J genes are TRBV2 and TRBJ2-1; 7 bases are a match to TRBD2. V was clipped by 7 bases and J by 4 bases; unmatched bases: 13. Per the germline V gene, CDR1 is SNHLY and CDR2 is FYNNEI. This CDR3 has 16 amino acids.

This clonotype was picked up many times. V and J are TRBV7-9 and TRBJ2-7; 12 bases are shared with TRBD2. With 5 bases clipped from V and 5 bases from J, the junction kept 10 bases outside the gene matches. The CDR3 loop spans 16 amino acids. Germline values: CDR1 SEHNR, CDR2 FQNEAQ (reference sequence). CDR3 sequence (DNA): TGTGCCAGCAGCCTCCCCCGACTAGCGGGAGCCGACGAGCAGTACTTC. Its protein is CASSLPRLAGADEQYF.

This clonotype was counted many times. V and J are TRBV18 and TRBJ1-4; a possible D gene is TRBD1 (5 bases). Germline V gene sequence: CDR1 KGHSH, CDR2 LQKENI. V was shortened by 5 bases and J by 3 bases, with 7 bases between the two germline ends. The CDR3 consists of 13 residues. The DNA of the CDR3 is TGTGCCAGCTCAAGGGACGCTAATGAAAAACTGTTTTTT. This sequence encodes CASSRDANEKLFF.

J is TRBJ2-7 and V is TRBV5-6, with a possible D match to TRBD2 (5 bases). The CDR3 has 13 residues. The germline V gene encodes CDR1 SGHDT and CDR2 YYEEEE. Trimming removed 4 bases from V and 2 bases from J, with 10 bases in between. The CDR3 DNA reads TGTGCCAGCAGCCTAGGGAGTACCTACGAGCAGTACTTC. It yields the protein CASSLGSTYEQYF.

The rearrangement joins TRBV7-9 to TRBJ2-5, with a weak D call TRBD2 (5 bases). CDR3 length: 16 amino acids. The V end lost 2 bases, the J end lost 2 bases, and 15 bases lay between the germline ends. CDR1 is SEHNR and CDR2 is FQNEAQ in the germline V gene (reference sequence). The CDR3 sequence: CASSLSLLARQETQYF. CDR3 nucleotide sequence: TGTGCCAGCAGCTTATCCCTTCTAGCTAGGCAAGAGACCCAGTACTTC.

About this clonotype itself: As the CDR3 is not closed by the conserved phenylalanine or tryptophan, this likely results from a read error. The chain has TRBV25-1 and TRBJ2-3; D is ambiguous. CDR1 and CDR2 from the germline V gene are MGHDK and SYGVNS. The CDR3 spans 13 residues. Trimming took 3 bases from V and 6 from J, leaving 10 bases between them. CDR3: CASSEAGLDTQYS. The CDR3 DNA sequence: TGTGCCAGCAGTGAGGCTGGGCTGGATACGCAGTATTCT.

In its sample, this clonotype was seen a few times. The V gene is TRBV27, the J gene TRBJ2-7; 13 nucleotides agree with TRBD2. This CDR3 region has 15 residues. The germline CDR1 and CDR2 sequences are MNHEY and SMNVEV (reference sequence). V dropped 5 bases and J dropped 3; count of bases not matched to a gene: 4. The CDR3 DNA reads TGTGCCAGCAGTGCACTAGCGGGGGGGATCTACGAGCAGTACTTC. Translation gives CASSALAGGIYEQYF.

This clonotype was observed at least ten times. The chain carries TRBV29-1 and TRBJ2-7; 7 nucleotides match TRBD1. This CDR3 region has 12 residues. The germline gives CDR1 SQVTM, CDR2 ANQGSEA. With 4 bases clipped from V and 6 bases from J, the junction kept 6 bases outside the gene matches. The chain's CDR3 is CSVVKGAGEQYF. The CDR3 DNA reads TGCAGCGTTGTGAAGGGGGCAGGCGAGCAGTACTTC.

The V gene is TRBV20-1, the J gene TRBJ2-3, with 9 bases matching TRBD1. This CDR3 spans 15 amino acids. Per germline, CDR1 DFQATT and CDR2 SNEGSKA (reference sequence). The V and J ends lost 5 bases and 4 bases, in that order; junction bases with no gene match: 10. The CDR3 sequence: CSAPTPGTGSDTQYF. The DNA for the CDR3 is TGCAGTGCTCCGACCCCCGGGACAGGGTCAGATACGCAGTATTTT.

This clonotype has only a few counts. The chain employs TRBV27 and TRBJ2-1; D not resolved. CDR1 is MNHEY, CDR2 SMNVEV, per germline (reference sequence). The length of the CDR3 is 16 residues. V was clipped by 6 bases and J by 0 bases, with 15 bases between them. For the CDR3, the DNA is TGTGCCAGCAGGAGAAACCGACAAAGCTCCTACAATGAGCAGTTCTTC. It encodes CASRRNRQSSYNEQFF.

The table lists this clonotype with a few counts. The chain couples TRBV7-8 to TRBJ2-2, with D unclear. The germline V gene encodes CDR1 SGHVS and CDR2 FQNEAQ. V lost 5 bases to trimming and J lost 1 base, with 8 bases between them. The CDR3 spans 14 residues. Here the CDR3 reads CASSPRWNTGELFF. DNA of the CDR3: TGTGCCAGCAGCCCACGGTGGAACACCGGGGAGCTGTTTTTT.

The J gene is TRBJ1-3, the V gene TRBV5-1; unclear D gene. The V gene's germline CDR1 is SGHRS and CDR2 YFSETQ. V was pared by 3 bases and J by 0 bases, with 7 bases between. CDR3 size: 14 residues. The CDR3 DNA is TGCGCCAGCAGCTCGGGGAACTCTGGAAACACCATATATTTT. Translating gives CASSSGNSGNTIYF. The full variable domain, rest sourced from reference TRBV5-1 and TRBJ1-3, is KAGVTQTPRYLIKTRGQQVTLSCSPISGHRSVSWYQQTPGQGLQFLFEYFSETQRNKGNFPGRFSGRQFSNSRSEMNVSTLELGDSALYLCASSSGNSGNTIYFGEGSWLTVV.

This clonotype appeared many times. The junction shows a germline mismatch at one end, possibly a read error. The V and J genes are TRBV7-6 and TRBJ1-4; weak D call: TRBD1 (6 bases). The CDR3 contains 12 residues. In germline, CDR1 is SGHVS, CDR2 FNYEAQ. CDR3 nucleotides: TGTGCCACCGGGACAACGAATGAAAAACTGTTTTTT. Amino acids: CATGTTNEKLFF.

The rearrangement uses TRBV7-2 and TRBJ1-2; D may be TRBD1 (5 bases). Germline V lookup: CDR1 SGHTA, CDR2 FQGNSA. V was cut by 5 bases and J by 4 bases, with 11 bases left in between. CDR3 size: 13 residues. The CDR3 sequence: CASSRDSPYGYTF. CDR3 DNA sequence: TGTGCCAGCAGCCGCGACAGTCCCTATGGCTACACCTTC.

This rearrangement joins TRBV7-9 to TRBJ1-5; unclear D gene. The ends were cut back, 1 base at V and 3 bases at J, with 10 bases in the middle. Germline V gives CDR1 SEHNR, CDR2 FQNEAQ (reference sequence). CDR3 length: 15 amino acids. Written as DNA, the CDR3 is TGTGCCAGCAGCTTAGGAGTTGGGCTCAATCAGCCCCAGCATTTT. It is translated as CASSLGVGLNQPQHF.

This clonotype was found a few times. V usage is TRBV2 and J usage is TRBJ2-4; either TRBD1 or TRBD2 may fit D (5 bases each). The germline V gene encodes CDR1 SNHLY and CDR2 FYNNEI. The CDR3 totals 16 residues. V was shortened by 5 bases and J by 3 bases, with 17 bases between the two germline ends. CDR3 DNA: TGTGCCAGCAGTCAAGACCGAGGGGAGTACAAAAACATTCAGTACTTC. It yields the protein CASSQDRGEYKNIQYF.

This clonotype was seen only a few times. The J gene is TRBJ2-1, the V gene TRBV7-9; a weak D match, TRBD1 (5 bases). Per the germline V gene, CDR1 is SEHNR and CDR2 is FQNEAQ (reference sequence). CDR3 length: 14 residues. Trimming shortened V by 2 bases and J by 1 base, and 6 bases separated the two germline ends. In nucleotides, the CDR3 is TGTGCCAGCAGCTTATCAGGGTCCTACAATGAGCAGTTCTTC. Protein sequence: CASSLSGSYNEQFF.

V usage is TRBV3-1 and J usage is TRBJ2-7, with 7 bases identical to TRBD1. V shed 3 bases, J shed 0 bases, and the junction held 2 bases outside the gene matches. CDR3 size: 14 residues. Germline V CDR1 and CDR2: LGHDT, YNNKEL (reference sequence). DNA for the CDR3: TGTGCCAGCAGCCATGGGACAGCCTCCTACGAGCAGTACTTC. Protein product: CASSHGTASYEQYF.